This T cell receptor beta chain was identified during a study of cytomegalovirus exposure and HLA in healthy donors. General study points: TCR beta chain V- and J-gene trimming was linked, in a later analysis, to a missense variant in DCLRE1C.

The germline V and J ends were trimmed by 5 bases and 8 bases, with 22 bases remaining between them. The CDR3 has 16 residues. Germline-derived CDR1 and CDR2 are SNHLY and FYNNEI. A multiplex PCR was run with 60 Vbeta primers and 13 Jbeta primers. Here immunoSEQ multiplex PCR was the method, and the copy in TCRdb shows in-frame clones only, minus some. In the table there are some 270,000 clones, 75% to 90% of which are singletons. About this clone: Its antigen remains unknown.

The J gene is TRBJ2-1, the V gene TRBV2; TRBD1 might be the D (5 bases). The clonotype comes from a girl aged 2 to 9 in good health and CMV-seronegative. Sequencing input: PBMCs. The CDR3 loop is CASSQPRTPVGHEQFF. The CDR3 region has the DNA TGTGCCAGCAGTCAGCCCCGGACCCCCGTGGGGCATGAGCAGTTCTTC.